This is a list of T cell receptor beta chains from one sample in a study of CD8 T cells in Susac syndrome. TCRdb reprocessed the immunoSEQ multiplex PCR reads via MiXCR and lists one record per CDR3 protein. The sample carries approximately 170,000 distinct CDR3 sequences, about 90% recorded once. Sequencing used CD4+ T cells from PBMCs. All receptors derive from a human donor in good health. CDR3s include the opening cysteine and the closing phenylalanine or tryptophan. Some rows mark clone size as missing; the rest say once, few, many or name a class of expanded clone.

V | size | CDR3
TRBV28 | NA | CASSAGTRYNEQFF
TRBV19 | NA | CASRDPTGPKLFF
TRBV20-1 | once | CSARDISQPSTDTQYF
TRBV29-1 | NA | CSEVEAGRTDTQYF
TRBV9 | NA | CASSVRRNGELFF
TRBV6-5 | NA | CASSAGEENIQYF
TRBV5-4 | NA | CASSLKTGSYGYTF
TRBV24-1 | NA | CATSDFRTGELFF
TRBV5-1 | NA | CASSLNSGGRDEQYF
TRBV14 | NA | CASSQPTGRMNTEAFF
TRBV9 | NA | CASSLSRQNTEAFF
TRBV5-1 | NA | CASSLDPSGATDTQYF
TRBV14 | NA | CASSHLENRAWSPEAFF
TRBV18 | NA | CASSLSILSDTQYF
TRBV30 | NA | CAWSVRGVQPQHF
TRBV29-1 | NA | CSGGQGWNTGELFF
TRBV24-1 | NA | CATSDSSSNEQFF
TRBV20-1 | NA | CSAPGQGDLYGYTF
TRBV23-1 | NA | CASSLGLAGVEQYF
TRBV2 | NA | CASSDLVPGANVLTF
TRBV6-2/TRBV6-3 | NA | CASRPARAEQYF
TRBV7-2 | NA | CASSSRRGNYGYTF
TRBV20-1 | few | CSASTPYELFF
TRBV5-1 | NA | CASSSRGGVQGNEQFF
TRBV5-1 | NA | CASSEGPSENTEAFF
TRBV28 | few | CASSLDGYEQYF
TRBV10-3 | NA | CAISESGGNQETQYF
TRBV5-1 | NA | CASSGGTPGNEQFF